This is a list of T cell receptor beta chains from one sample in a study of blood T cell repertoires in COVID-19. Here immunoSEQ multiplex PCR was the method, and the copy in TCRdb shows in-frame clones only, minus some. Seen here are around 300,000 clones, approximately 89% observed once, and the top ten hold approximately 5.3%. Sequenced sample: PBMCs or T cells enriched from blood (not recorded which). Every receptor here comes from a woman aged 25 to 39 who had recovered from COVID-19. Each CDR3 is given with its conserved first and last residue. Each record gives: V gene, J gene, CDR3 protein.

TRBV5-4	TRBJ2-6	CASSLSRGLGANVLTF
TRBV7-2	TRBJ2-7	CASSLSTGHEQYF
TRBV18	TRBJ2-2	CASSQSGGKRTGELFF
TRBV4-3	TRBJ1-2	CASSPDYRVTDYGYTF
TRBV30	TRBJ1-2	CAWTGTGSYTF
TRBV5-8	TRBJ1-1	CASSLLNTEAFF
TRBV7-9	TRBJ2-1	CASSLGVGNEQFF
TRBV2	TRBJ1-1	CASRGDRGRDKAFF
TRBV4-1	TRBJ2-1	CASSYRDRVNEQFF
TRBV6-5	TRBJ1-2	CASSYSGTGANYGYTF
TRBV3-1/TRBV3-2	TRBJ2-5	CASSQRDRPGTQYF
TRBV6-6	TRBJ1-2	CASVRGSRSSSSYTF
TRBV3-1/TRBV3-2	TRBJ2-3	CASSPGLAGATIGKQYF
TRBV19	TRBJ2-3	CASSSHSFTDTQYF
TRBV19	TRBJ2-3	CASSITRSDTQYF
TRBV19	TRBJ2-5	CASSIAGQGWRAVETQYF
TRBV5-8	TRBJ2-5	CASGLAGAQETQYF
TRBV6-6	TRBJ2-1	CASSRDGAGGYYNEQFF
TRBV2	TRBJ2-3	CASSEGGLTDTQYF
TRBV2	TRBJ1-4	CASSADSPNEKLFF
TRBV5-1	TRBJ2-1	CASSFLRGQGASSEQFF
TRBV4-3	TRBJ1-2	CASSQDWTAGYTF
TRBV5-4	TRBJ1-6	CASSFDRVGNSPLHF
TRBV27	TRBJ1-2	CASRRKGPTGNYGYTF
TRBV7-9	TRBJ2-5	CASSFSETQYF
TRBV9	TRBJ1-5	CASSPGTGQPQHF
TRBV5-6	TRBJ2-7	CASSLVGDKYSSYEQYF
TRBV9	TRBJ2-3	CASSRTGVSTDTQYF
TRBV9	TRBJ1-2	CASSFFVGGAGYGYTF
TRBV7-9	TRBJ2-3	CASSLAGRRGTDTQYF
TRBV27	TRBJ2-7	CASSRPGTVDEQYF
TRBV9	TRBJ2-7	CASSVNANSYEQYF
TRBV5-1	TRBJ1-4	CASSPSRDRGSNEKLFF
TRBV12-3/TRBV12-4	TRBJ1-2	CASSPTGIYGYTF
TRBV7-3	TRBJ1-2	CASSLGAGRGTAF